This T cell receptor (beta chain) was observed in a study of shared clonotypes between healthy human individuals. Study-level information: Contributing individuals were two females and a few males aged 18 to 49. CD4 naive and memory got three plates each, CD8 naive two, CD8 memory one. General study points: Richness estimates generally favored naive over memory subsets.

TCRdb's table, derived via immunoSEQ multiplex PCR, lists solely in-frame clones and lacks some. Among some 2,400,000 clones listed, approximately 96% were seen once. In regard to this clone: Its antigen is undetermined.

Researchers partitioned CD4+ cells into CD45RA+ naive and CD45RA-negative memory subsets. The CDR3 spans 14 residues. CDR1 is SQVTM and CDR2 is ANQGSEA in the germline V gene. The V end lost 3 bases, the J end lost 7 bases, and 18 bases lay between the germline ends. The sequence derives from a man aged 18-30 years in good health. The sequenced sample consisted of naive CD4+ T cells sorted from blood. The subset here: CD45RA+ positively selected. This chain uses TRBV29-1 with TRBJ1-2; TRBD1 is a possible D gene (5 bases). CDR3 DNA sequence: TGCAGCGTTGACTCGGGCAGGGTGGAGGGTGGCTACACCTTC. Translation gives CSVDSGRVEGGYTF.